The 19 T cell receptor beta chains listed next were all sequenced from one sample in a study of blood T cell repertoires in COVID-19. Clones were read by immunoSEQ multiplex PCR, and TCRdb kept only the in-frame ones, dropping some. The sample holds some 68,000 clones, roughly nine tenths seen once. The sequencing sample was made of peripheral blood. The origin of the receptors is a man aged 50-60 years with active COVID-19.

The chain recombines TRBV27 with TRBJ1-5; D is unresolved. V shed 1 base and J shed 1 base, with 23 bases lying between them. Germline CDR1 MNHEY, CDR2 SMNVEV (reference sequence). The CDR3 is 20 amino acids. Here the CDR3 DNA reads TGTGCCAGCAGTTTATATGGAGTTTCTGGCGGGCCTTACAGCAATCAGCCCCAGCATTTT. Translating it yields CASSLYGVSGGPYSNQPQHF.

CDR3 bases: TGTGCCAGCAGCTTAAGCCAGGGGATAGCTAACTATGGCTACACCTTC. This gives the protein CASSLSQGIANYGYTF. The chain links TRBV7-2 to TRBJ1-2; possibly TRBD1 for D (6 bases). Trimming removed 2 bases from V and 0 bases from J, with 13 bases in between. The CDR3 runs to 16 residues. CDR1 and CDR2 from the germline V gene are SGHTA and FQGNSA.

The chain combines TRBV10-2 with TRBJ2-5; D possibly corresponds to TRBD2 (7 bases). The CDR3 has 16 residues. Germline V CDR1 and CDR2: WSHSY, SAAADI. V gave up 6 bases and J gave up 1 base, with 18 bases separating them. CDR3 region: CASRGGLGAGQETQYF. Written as DNA, the CDR3 is TGCGCCAGCAGGGGGGGGCTGGGGGCGGGCCAAGAGACCCAGTACTTC.

J is TRBJ1-1 and V is TRBV3-1 (or the pseudogene TRBV3-2), with D unresolved. The germline V gene has CDR1 LGHDT and CDR2 YNNKEL (reference sequence). V gave up 3 bases and J gave up 3 bases, with 17 bases separating them. The CDR3 is made up of 16 amino acids. CDR3 loop: CASSQGLSGRYTEAFF. The CDR3 DNA reads TGTGCCAGCAGCCAGGGTCTATCGGGAAGGTACACTGAAGCTTTCTTT.

The V and J genes are TRBV6-5 and TRBJ1-1, with TRBD1 identical over 8 bases. The V gene end was trimmed by 6 bases and the J gene end by 10 bases; junction bases not matched to a gene: 7. The CDR3 extends over 12 amino acids. Germline loops: CDR1 MNHEY, CDR2 SVGAGI. The CDR3 sequence: CASSQQGAGAFF. The CDR3 DNA reads as TGTGCCAGCAGCCAGCAGGGGGCGGGAGCTTTCTTT.

J is TRBJ2-5 and V is TRBV7-9; D is ambiguous. Per germline, CDR1 SEHNR and CDR2 FQNEAQ (reference sequence). This CDR3 region has 14 residues. Trimming stripped 1 base from V and 1 base from J, with 7 bases between. CDR3 nucleotide sequence: TGTGCCAGCAGCTTAGACCAGGCCCAAGAGACCCAGTACTTC. Translated: CASSLDQAQETQYF.

The V gene is TRBV28, the J gene TRBJ1-2; D might be TRBD1 (6 bases). Germline V gene sequence: CDR1 MDHEN, CDR2 SYDVKM. V lost 7 bases to trimming and J lost 0 bases, with 12 bases between them. The CDR3 runs to 14 residues. The DNA of the CDR3 is TGTGCCAGCATCGTACAGGGAGCTAACTATGGCTACACCTTC. Translating it yields CASIVQGANYGYTF.

The V call is TRBV14, the J call TRBJ2-5, with TRBD2 matching 8 bases. The CDR3 totals 16 residues. The ends lost 4 bases at V and 3 bases at J; junction bases unmatched: 10. CDR1 SGHDN and CDR2 FVKESK come from the germline V gene. CDR3 loop: CASSPIHGGAEETQYF. DNA for the CDR3: TGTGCCAGCAGCCCCATTCACGGGGGGGCCGAAGAGACCCAGTACTTC.

The chain employs TRBV7-6 and TRBJ1-5; TRBD1 is a possible D gene (6 bases). Germline V CDR1 and CDR2: SGHVS, FNYEAQ. This CDR3 has 16 residues. Deletions cut 5 bases from V and 2 bases from J, with 16 bases between. CDR3 loop: CASSTTGYRGNQPQHF. CDR3 bases: TGTGCCAGCAGCACTACCGGATACAGGGGCAATCAGCCCCAGCATTTT.

This clone showed up just once. The J gene is TRBJ2-3, the V gene TRBV5-4; 8 positions agree with TRBD2. The germline gives CDR1 SGHNT, CDR2 YYREEE (reference sequence). The CDR3 runs to 15 residues. The V and J ends lost 5 bases and 3 bases, in that order; junction bases with no gene match: 8. This chain's CDR3 is CASSPSGGVTDTQYF. CDR3 in DNA: TGTGCCAGCAGTCCCAGCGGGGGAGTTACAGATACGCAGTATTTT.

V and J are TRBV15 and TRBJ2-2; 9 nucleotides agree with TRBD1. With V trimmed by 8 bases and J by 5 bases, 6 bases remained unmatched. The CDR3 totals 14 residues. Germline CDR1 LNHNV, CDR2 YYDKDF (reference sequence). This chain's CDR3 is CATLGDRGTGELFF. The DNA of the CDR3 is TGTGCCACCTTAGGAGACAGGGGGACCGGGGAGCTGTTTTTT.

Here the CDR3 reads CASSSIGQGEETQYF. The CDR3 bases are TGTGCCAGCAGCTCAATCGGACAGGGAGAAGAGACCCAGTACTTC. The chain recombines TRBV7-2 with TRBJ2-5; 8 bases fit TRBD1. This CDR3 comprises 15 residues. Germline CDR1 is SGHTA and CDR2 is FQGNSA. After removal of 4 bases from V and 3 bases from J, the junction contained 7 bases not matched to a gene.

This clone appeared a single time. V gene TRBV3-1 (or the pseudogene TRBV3-2) combines with J gene TRBJ1-2, with unresolved D. Trimming removed 3 bases from V and 4 bases from J, with 9 bases in between. The V gene's germline CDR1 is LGHDT and CDR2 YNNKEL (reference sequence). CDR3 size: 13 residues. CDR3 DNA sequence: TGTGCCAGCAGCCATCGGGATGGCTATGGCTACACCTTC. It encodes CASSHRDGYGYTF.

The chain uses TRBV6-2 or TRBV6-3 and TRBJ2-6; 8 nucleotides align to TRBD1. V shed 2 bases and J 0 bases; nucleotides not matched to a gene: 6. The length of the CDR3 is 18 residues. Germline V gene lookup returns CDR1 MNHEY and CDR2 SVGEGT. The DNA of the CDR3 is TGTGCCAGCAGTTACGTAGGACAGGGACTCTCTGGGGCCAACGTCCTGACTTTC. As protein: CASSYVGQGLSGANVLTF.

The chain carries TRBV4-3 and TRBJ2-1; 8 positions agree with TRBD2. The CDR3 is made up of 14 amino acids. With V trimmed by 4 bases and J by 8 bases, 7 bases remained unmatched. The V gene's germline CDR1 is LGHNA and CDR2 YSLEER. The CDR3 loop reads CASSRAGGAYEQFF. The CDR3 bases are TGCGCCAGCAGCCGGGCCGGGGGGGCGTATGAGCAGTTCTTC.

The chain recombines TRBV9 with TRBJ2-2; TRBD1 is a possible D gene (7 bases). This CDR3 is 17 amino acids long. In germline, CDR1 is SGDLS, CDR2 YYNGEE. V was pared by 3 bases and J by 5 bases, with 20 bases between. As DNA, the CDR3 is TGTGCCAGCAGCGCCGAGGGACAGCTAGCGAGTACCGGGGAGCTGTTTTTT. Translated, it gives CASSAEGQLASTGELFF.

V usage is TRBV4-2 and J usage is TRBJ1-6; D gene unclear. Germline V gene data show CDR1 as LGHNA and CDR2 as YNFKEQ. This CDR3 has 14 residues. Trimming stripped 0 bases from V and 7 bases from J, with 7 bases between. CDR3 in DNA: TGTGCCAGCAGCCAAGATTTCGGGAATTCACCCCTCCACTTT. Its protein product is CASSQDFGNSPLHF.

The CDR3 DNA reads as TGTGCCAGCAGTCCAGTCGGGACAGGGGGTACCGGGGAGCTGTTTTTT. It yields the protein CASSPVGTGGTGELFF. J is TRBJ2-2 and V is TRBV27, with 11 positions matching TRBD1. In germline, CDR1 is MNHEY, CDR2 SMNVEV (reference sequence). V was pared by 5 bases and J by 5 bases, with 7 bases of the junction left unmatched. This CDR3 has 16 residues.

CDR3 protein: CASSQDDTPRGNTIYF. The CDR3 DNA reads as TGCGCCAGCAGCCAAGATGATACTCCTAGAGGAAACACCATATATTTT. The J gene is TRBJ1-3, the V gene TRBV4-3; D gene unclear. CDR3 length equals 16 residues. Germline V gene data show CDR1 as LGHNA and CDR2 as YSLEER. V shed 0 bases and J shed 4 bases, with 13 bases lying between them.